Below, 22 T cell receptor beta chains from the same sample are listed, as sequenced in a study of yellow fever vaccine responses in identical twins. TCRdb called the RT-PCR reads again in MiXCR, with one record for every CDR3 protein. The sample lists roughly 18,000 distinct CDR3 sequences, roughly three fifths seen once, with more than 7.5% in the top ten. The sample was T cells from blood (PBMCs), unsorted or a sorted subset (not recorded which), taken before or after yellow fever vaccination (not recorded which). These receptors were taken from a woman younger than 35 who received the yellow fever vaccine.

The gene calls are TRBV15 and TRBJ1-1; D not resolved. The germline CDR1 and CDR2 sequences are LNHNV and YYDKDF (reference sequence). The CDR3 has 13 residues. V lost 4 bases, J lost 3 bases, and 9 bases lay in between. The CDR3 nucleotides are TGTGCCACCAGCACGGGTATTGACACTGAAGCTTTCTTT. Translating it yields CATSTGIDTEAFF.

V usage is TRBV11-3 and J usage is TRBJ1-1; D gene ambiguous. Germline CDR1 is SGHNT and CDR2 is YENEEA. There are 13 residues in the CDR3. The V end lost 4 bases, the J end lost 3 bases, and 9 bases lay between the germline ends. CDR3 DNA sequence: TGTGCCAGCAGCTCAGAATCCTACACTGAAGCTTTCTTT. This encodes CASSSESYTEAFF.

This sequence joins TRBV27 and TRBJ1-2, with D hard to call. Trimming pared 2 bases from V and 5 bases from J, leaving 15 bases between. The CDR3 consists of 15 residues. CDR1 MNHEY and CDR2 SMNVEV come from the germline V gene (reference sequence). The CDR3 spells CASSLDFRVFYGYTF. The CDR3 nucleotides are TGTGCCAGCAGTTTAGACTTTCGCGTTTTTTATGGCTACACCTTC.

This chain connects TRBV11-2 to TRBJ2-1, with D unresolved. CDR1 SGHAT and CDR2 FQNNGV come from the germline V gene. The V end was cut by 1 base, the J end by 8 bases, with 9 bases between. The CDR3 length is 13 residues. The CDR3 is CASSLGWRDEQFF. The DNA of the CDR3 is TGTGCCAGCAGCTTAGGGTGGCGTGATGAGCAGTTCTTC.

This chain uses TRBV23-1 with TRBJ2-5, with TRBD1 matching over 8 bases. TRBV23-1 is sorted into the ORF group, with uncertain function. The CDR3 consists of 14 residues. The J segment lost 5 bases and the V segment lost 6 bases, leaving 8 bases of the junction unmatched. The CDR3, as DNA: TGCGCCAGCAGCCCAGGGGGCAAGGGGGAGACCCAGTACTTC. Translation: CASSPGGKGETQYF.

This clonotype was found a few times. The J gene is TRBJ2-3, the V gene TRBV28, with 12 bases lining up with TRBD2. Germline trimming cut 5 bases from V and 3 bases from J; bases unmatched to any gene: 3. This CDR3 contains 15 residues. The germline V gene has CDR1 MDHEN and CDR2 SYDVKM. CDR3 region: CASSPLAGGTDTQYF. As DNA, the CDR3 is TGTGCCAGCAGTCCCCTAGCGGGGGGGACAGATACGCAGTATTTT.

For the CDR3, the DNA is TGTGCCAGTAGTATCATGGGACATACTAGGGATACGCAGTATTTT. Amino acids: CASSIMGHTRDTQYF. This sequence joins TRBV19 and TRBJ2-3; D might be TRBD1 (6 bases). Trimming stripped 3 bases from V and 6 bases from J, with 16 bases between. Germline CDR1 and CDR2: LNHDA and SQIVND (reference sequence). The CDR3 has 15 residues. Filled out from reference TRBV19 and TRBJ2-3, the complete variable domain reads DGGITQSPKYLFRKEGQNVTLSCEQNLNHDAMYWYRQDPGQGLRLIYYSQIVNDFQKGDIAEGYSVSREKKESFPLTVTSAQKNPTAFYLCASSIMGHTRDTQYFGPGTRLTVL.

This chain links TRBV7-3 with TRBJ2-3; weak D call: TRBD2 (6 bases). The CDR3 consists of 15 residues. The germline V and J ends were trimmed by 1 base and 0 bases, with 8 bases remaining between them. Germline CDR1 and CDR2: SGHTA and FQGTGA. This CDR3 reads CASSLRRGSTDTQYF. As DNA, the CDR3 is TGTGCCAGCAGCTTAAGGCGGGGAAGCACAGATACGCAGTATTTT.

In its sample, this clonotype was seen a few times. The chain recombines TRBV24-1 with TRBJ2-1, with 8 bases matching TRBD2. The CDR3 sequence is 16 residues long. From germline, CDR1 is KGHDR and CDR2 SFDVKD. V lost 3 bases, J lost 3 bases, and 6 bases stayed unmatched. The CDR3 DNA follows: TGTGCCACCAGTGATGCCACCGGGACTAGCTACAATGAGCAGTTCTTC. Translated: CATSDATGTSYNEQFF.

This clonotype came up once. The chain employs TRBV18 and TRBJ2-5, with 12 bases fitting TRBD2. Unmatched junction bases numbered 7, after V lost 3 bases and J lost 5 bases. The germline V gene encodes CDR1 KGHSH and CDR2 LQKENI. The CDR3 totals 16 residues. This CDR3 reads CASSPVTSGRGETQYF. CDR3 DNA: TGTGCCAGCTCACCTGTGACTAGCGGGAGAGGGGAGACCCAGTACTTC.

V and J are TRBV19 and TRBJ2-7; tentative D call: TRBD1 (7 bases). This CDR3 comprises 10 residues. Between the trimmed V and J ends, which lost 10 bases and 11 bases, there was a span of 15 bases. CDR1 and CDR2 from the germline V gene are LNHDA and SQIVND (reference sequence). DNA of the CDR3: TGTGCCACCGACAGGGAGGTCAAGTACTTC. Protein sequence: CATDREVKYF.

The chain recombines TRBV11-2 with TRBJ2-1; weak D call: TRBD1 (7 bases). Germline values: CDR1 SGHAT, CDR2 FQNNGV. Trimming pared 4 bases from V and 4 bases from J, leaving 14 bases between. The CDR3 length is 15 residues. The CDR3 sequence: CASSWGAGGYNEQFF. The CDR3 nucleotides read TGTGCCAGCAGCTGGGGGGCAGGGGGTTACAATGAGCAGTTCTTC. The full variable domain, in which reference TRBV11-2 and TRBJ2-1 provide the parts outside the CDR3, is EAGVAQSPRYKIIEKRQSVAFWCNPISGHATLYWYQQILGQGPKLLIQFQNNGVVDDSQLPKDRFSAERLKGVDSTLKIQPAKLEDSAVYLCASSWGAGGYNEQFFGPGTRLTVL.

The chain has TRBV11-2 and TRBJ2-2; 7 bases align to TRBD1. Germline V gene data show CDR1 as SGHAT and CDR2 as FQNNGV. V shed 5 bases, J shed 0 bases, and the junction held 3 bases outside the gene matches. The CDR3 has 15 residues. CDR3 sequence: CASSKGQPNTGELFF. Written as DNA, the CDR3 is TGTGCCAGCAGCAAGGGACAGCCGAACACCGGGGAGCTGTTTTTT.

This clonotype was seen a single time. The chain links TRBV18 to TRBJ2-5; a possible D gene is TRBD2 (6 bases). CDR3 length: 14 amino acids. In germline, CDR1 is KGHSH, CDR2 LQKENI. With 3 bases removed from V and 3 bases from J, the gap between germline ends came to 11 bases. The CDR3 here is CASSPAGRKETQYF. The CDR3 nucleotides read TGTGCCAGCTCACCCGCGGGACGGAAAGAGACCCAGTACTTC.

The chain links TRBV12-3 or TRBV12-4 to TRBJ1-2; unclear D gene. The CDR3 extends over 15 amino acids. V dropped 6 bases and J dropped 1 base, with 15 bases sitting between them. In nucleotides, the CDR3 is TGTGCCAGCAGCTCGGCAGGCCCCGATAACTATGGCTACACCTTC. As protein: CASSSAGPDNYGYTF.

Of note for this clonotype: An end of the junction differs from the germline gene, which may be a read error. The J gene is TRBJ2-5, the V gene TRBV23-1, with 7 positions matching TRBD1. TRBV23-1 is an ORF, and what it does is uncertain. CDR3 length equals 14 residues. CDR3 amino acids: CASIQQGCGETQYF. CDR3 DNA sequence: TGCGCCAGCATTCAACAGGGGTGTGGAGAGACCCAGTACTTC.

J is TRBJ2-5 and V is TRBV11-2; either TRBD1 or TRBD2 may supply D (5 bases each). The germline V and J ends were trimmed by 5 bases and 6 bases, with 16 bases remaining between them. The CDR3 is made up of 14 amino acids. Germline V gives CDR1 SGHAT, CDR2 FQNNGV. Here the CDR3 reads CASSPVGVAQTQYF. In DNA, the CDR3 is TGTGCCAGCAGCCCGGTGGGGGTGGCCCAGACCCAGTACTTC.

In this sample, this clonotype turned up once. V and J are TRBV2 and TRBJ1-1; D remains unclear. V dropped 4 bases and J dropped 1 base, with 7 bases sitting between them. The CDR3 has 13 residues. The germline V gene has CDR1 SNHLY and CDR2 FYNNEI. The CDR3, as DNA: TGTGCCAGCAGTGGAGGGCAGAACACTGAAGCTTTCTTT. It yields the protein CASSGGQNTEAFF.

J is TRBJ1-2 and V is TRBV11-3, with D maybe TRBD1 (6 bases). V lost 3 bases to trimming and J lost 4 bases, with 18 bases between them. Germline values: CDR1 SGHNT, CDR2 YENEEA. The CDR3 contains 16 residues. CDR3 sequence: CASSFTASGAGYGYTF. The CDR3 DNA sequence: TGTGCCAGCAGCTTCACCGCCTCGGGGGCTGGCTATGGCTACACCTTC.

This sequence joins TRBV15 and TRBJ2-5, with TRBD1 matching 7 bases. V lost 1 base and J lost 2; bases outside the gene matches: 4. Per the germline V gene, CDR1 is LNHNV and CDR2 is YYDKDF (reference sequence). The CDR3 contains 15 residues. In DNA, the CDR3 is TGTGCCACCAGCAGAGTCCTGGGACAGCAAGAGACCCAGTACTTC. Translation: CATSRVLGQQETQYF.

The chain is built from TRBV4-1 and TRBJ2-3; unclear D gene. The germline gives CDR1 MGHRA, CDR2 YSYEKL. The CDR3 spans 13 residues. V gave up 4 bases and J gave up 3 bases, with 8 bases separating them. The CDR3 DNA sequence: TGCGCCAGCAGCCCCGGATTGACAGATACGCAGTATTTT. It specifies CASSPGLTDTQYF.

This chain uses TRBV13 with TRBJ2-3; no firm D call. Germline V gene data show CDR1 as PRHDT and CDR2 as FYEKMQ (reference sequence). V was clipped by 5 bases and J by 2 bases, with 11 bases between them. The CDR3 extends over 14 amino acids. CDR3 sequence (DNA): TGTGCCAGCAGCCGCCGTGACAACACAGATACGCAGTATTTT. It is translated as CASSRRDNTDTQYF.